The 8 T cell receptor beta chains in this list originate from one sample, sequenced in a study of cytomegalovirus exposure and HLA in healthy donors. Use of 60 Vbeta and 13 Jbeta primers characterized the PCR. Clones were sequenced by immunoSEQ multiplex PCR, and TCRdb holds only the in-frame ones, with some missing. The sample lists some 150,000 clones; approximately 88% were seen once. Source material: PBMCs. These receptors were obtained from a woman younger than 30 in good health and CMV-seronegative.

The chain joins TRBV6-1 to TRBJ2-5, with D maybe TRBD2 (5 bases). Germline assignment: CDR1 MNHNS and CDR2 SASEGT. This CDR3 has 11 amino acids. V gave up 6 bases and J gave up 9 bases, with 11 bases separating them. CDR3 bases: TGTGCCAGCAGAACACTAGTCGCCCAGTACTTC. Protein: CASRTLVAQYF.

This clone was counted between two and nine times. This chain connects TRBV4-1 to TRBJ2-5; no clear D. V was shortened by 1 base and J by 2 bases, with 5 bases between the two germline ends. Looked up from germline, CDR1 is MGHRA and CDR2 is YSYEKL. The CDR3 loop spans 13 amino acids. CDR3 sequence reads: CASSQVLQETQYF. As DNA, the CDR3 is TGCGCCAGCAGCCAAGTCCTTCAAGAGACCCAGTACTTC.

This sequence joins TRBV28 and TRBJ1-2; D possibly corresponds to TRBD1 (6 bases). Trimming took off 6 bases at V and 4 bases at J, with 21 bases between the two ends. The CDR3 covers 16 residues. Germline CDR1 MDHEN, CDR2 SYDVKM. The CDR3 DNA is TGTGCCAGCAGCCCCCCCGGGACAACGGATTCCTATGGCTACACCTTC. Protein: CASSPPGTTDSYGYTF.

CDR3 sequence (DNA): TGTGCCAGTACCTCAGGGGGCAGTGGGGCCAACGTCCTGACTTTC. This encodes CASTSGGSGANVLTF. The chain recombines TRBV6-1 with TRBJ2-6, with 8 bases fitting TRBD1. The germline gives CDR1 MNHNS, CDR2 SASEGT. J lost 3 bases, V lost 9 bases, and 7 bases had no gene match. This CDR3 comprises 15 residues.

This clone was detected only once. The chain links TRBV10-1 to TRBJ2-1, with TRBD2 identical over 15 bases. Germline V gene data show CDR1 as WNHNN and CDR2 as SYGVQD (reference sequence). Trimming at V came to 3 bases and at J to 9 bases, leaving 6 bases not matched to a gene. The CDR3 runs 16 residues. The CDR3 protein is CASSDWTSGGVIEQFF. DNA of the CDR3: TGCGCCAGCAGTGACTGGACTAGCGGGGGGGTAATTGAGCAGTTCTTC.

About this clone: An end of the junction differs from the germline gene, which may be a read error. The gene calls are TRBV27 and TRBJ1-1, with 8 bases fitting TRBD1. Per the germline V gene, CDR1 is MNHEY and CDR2 is SMNVEV (reference sequence). The length of the CDR3 is 17 residues. The CDR3 is CASSTFFDRGGNIEAFF. CDR3 nucleotides: TGTGCCAGCAGTACGTTTTTCGACAGGGGAGGGAACATTGAAGCTTTCTTT.

The chain links TRBV2 to TRBJ2-7; TRBD1 matches at 12 bases. Germline lookup yields CDR1 SNHLY and CDR2 FYNNEI. With 9 bases clipped from V and 1 base from J, the junction kept 13 bases outside the gene matches. The CDR3 has 17 residues. CDR3 region: CARRDRGRPGNSYEQYF. The CDR3 region has the DNA TGTGCCAGACGGGACAGGGGGCGCCCGGGGAATTCCTACGAGCAGTACTTC.

Only one count was recorded for this clone. The genes are TRBV27 and TRBJ1-1, with D perhaps TRBD1 (5 bases). V was cut by 1 base and J by 5 bases, with 8 bases left in between. Per the germline V gene, CDR1 is MNHEY and CDR2 is SMNVEV (reference sequence). CDR3 size: 13 residues. Here the CDR3 reads CASSLLGGTEAFF. CDR3 DNA: TGTGCCAGCAGTTTATTGGGGGGAACTGAAGCTTTCTTT.